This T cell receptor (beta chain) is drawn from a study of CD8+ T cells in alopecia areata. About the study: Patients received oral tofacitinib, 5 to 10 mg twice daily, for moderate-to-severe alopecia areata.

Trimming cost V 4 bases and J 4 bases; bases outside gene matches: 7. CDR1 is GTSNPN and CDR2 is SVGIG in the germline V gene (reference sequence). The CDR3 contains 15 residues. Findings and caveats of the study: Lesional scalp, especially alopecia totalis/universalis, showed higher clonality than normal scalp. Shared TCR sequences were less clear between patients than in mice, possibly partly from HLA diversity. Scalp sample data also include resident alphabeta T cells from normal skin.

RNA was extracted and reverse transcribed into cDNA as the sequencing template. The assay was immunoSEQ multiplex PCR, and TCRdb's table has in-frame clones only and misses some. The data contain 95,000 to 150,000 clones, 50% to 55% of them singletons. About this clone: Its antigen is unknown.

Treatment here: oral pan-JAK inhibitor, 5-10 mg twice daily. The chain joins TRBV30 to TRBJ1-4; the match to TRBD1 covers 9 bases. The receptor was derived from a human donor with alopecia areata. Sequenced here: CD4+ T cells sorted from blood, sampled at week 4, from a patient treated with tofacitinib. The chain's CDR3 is CAWKHRDRDNEKLFF. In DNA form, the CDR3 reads TGTGCCTGGAAACACCGGGACAGGGATAATGAAAAACTGTTTTTT.